This entry lists 32 T cell receptor beta chains sequenced from one sample in a study of blood T cell repertoires in COVID-19. Assay: immunoSEQ multiplex PCR; the TCRdb copy retains only in-frame clones and omits some. The data contain 150,000 to 200,000 clones, about four fifths of them singletons. Sequenced input: peripheral blood. These receptors were collected from a woman older than 75 with active or convalescent COVID-19.

This clone was found a few times. The V gene is TRBV2, the J gene TRBJ1-1, with 7 bases matching TRBD1. V was pared by 6 bases and J by 7 bases, with 8 bases of the junction left unmatched. Germline loops: CDR1 SNHLY, CDR2 FYNNEI. The length of the CDR3 is 13 residues. The CDR3 reads CASRTGQSIEAFF. The CDR3 nucleotides read TGTGCCAGCAGAACGGGACAGAGCATTGAAGCTTTCTTT. The full variable domain, completed using reference TRBV2 and TRBJ1-1, is EPEVTQTPSHQVTQMGQEVILRCVPISNHLYFYWYRQILGQKVEFLVSFYNNEISEKSEIFDDQFSVERPDGSNFTLKIRSTKLEDSAMYFCASRTGQSIEAFFGQGTRLTVV.

The chain is built from TRBV14 and TRBJ2-1; perhaps TRBD1 as D (6 bases). The V gene's germline CDR1 is SGHDN and CDR2 FVKESK. This CDR3 is 19 amino acids long. V was trimmed by 0 bases and J by 0 bases, leaving 18 bases between them. The CDR3 nucleotides are TGTGCCAGCAGCCAAGAAATCTTAGGCACAGGGATCTCCTACAATGAGCAGTTCTTC. Its translation is CASSQEILGTGISYNEQFF. The entire variable domain, with the rest obtained from reference TRBV14 and TRBJ2-1, is as follows: EAGVTQFPSHSVIEKGQTVTLRCDPISGHDNLYWYRRVMGKEIKFLLHFVKESKQDESGMPNNRFLAERTGGTYSTLKVQPAELEDSGVYFCASSQEILGTGISYNEQFFGPGTRLTVL.

V is TRBV3-1 (or the pseudogene TRBV3-2) and J is TRBJ2-7, with 10 bases lining up with TRBD2. Trimming took 3 bases from V and 2 from J; bases not matched to a gene: 4. The CDR3 covers 15 residues. Germline V gene lookup returns CDR1 LGHDT and CDR2 YNNKEL (reference sequence). CDR3 nucleotides: TGTGCCAGCAGCCACGCTAGCGGGAGCGCCTACGAGCAGTACTTC. This translates into CASSHASGSAYEQYF.

The CDR3 nucleotides are TGTGCCTGGAGTGTACGTATCGGAGATACGCAGTATTTT. Amino acid sequence: CAWSVRIGDTQYF. V and J are TRBV30 and TRBJ2-3; D is unclear. This CDR3 is built from 13 residues. The germline V gene has CDR1 GTSNPN and CDR2 SVGIG (reference sequence). With 0 bases removed from V and 5 bases from J, the gap between germline ends came to 9 bases.

The V and J genes are TRBV5-1 and TRBJ2-2; TRBD2 aligns across 11 bases. This CDR3 contains 16 residues. Germline trimming cut 4 bases from V and 5 bases from J; bases unmatched to any gene: 7. Germline assignment: CDR1 SGHRS and CDR2 YFSETQ. The CDR3 coding sequence is TGCGCCAGCAGCGTACTAGCGGGAGAGGGGACCGGGGAGCTGTTTTTT. Translating gives CASSVLAGEGTGELFF.

In its sample, this clone was seen once. The V and J genes are TRBV2 and TRBJ2-7, with 10 bases lining up with TRBD1. The CDR3 runs 15 residues. CDR1 and CDR2 (germline): SNHLY, FYNNEI. After removal of 10 bases from V and 0 bases from J, the junction contained 9 bases not matched to a gene. The CDR3 reads CANSPGTGASYEQYF. The CDR3 DNA is TGTGCCAACTCCCCCGGGACAGGGGCCTCCTACGAGCAGTACTTC.

Points on this clone: One end of the junction varies from germline; a read error may be responsible. The CDR3 sequence is CAIRESSDYGYTF. As DNA, the CDR3 is TGTGCCATCAGAGAGTCCAGCGACTATGGCTACACCTTC. The chain links TRBV10-3 to TRBJ1-2; D uncertain. The CDR3 is made up of 13 amino acids. Germline V gene sequence: CDR1 ENHRY, CDR2 SYGVKD.

This chain links TRBV21-1 with TRBJ1-3. TRBV21-1 is termed a pseudogene. The CDR3 has 16 amino acids. CDR3 residues: CASRKVEGSTGNTIYF. The DNA of the CDR3 is TGTGCCAGCAGAAAAGTGGAGGGATCTACTGGAAACACCATATATTTT.

The V and J genes are TRBV19 and TRBJ1-6, with TRBD1 identical over 9 bases. This CDR3 spans 13 amino acids. Trimming cost V 11 bases and J 9 bases; bases outside gene matches: 8. The V gene's germline CDR1 is LNHDA and CDR2 SQIVND (reference sequence). DNA of the CDR3: TGTGCCGCGCGGGACAGGGATTCTTCACCCCTCCACTTT. Its translation is CAARDRDSSPLHF.

V is TRBV12-3 or TRBV12-4 and J is TRBJ2-5; D is perhaps TRBD1 (6 bases). V shed 5 bases and J shed 3 bases, with 10 bases lying between them. The CDR3 is 13 residues long. CDR3 bases: TGTGCCAGCAGTCGCTCAGGGGAAGAGACCCAGTACTTC. Its protein is CASSRSGEETQYF.

V and J are TRBV27 and TRBJ2-1; 9 nucleotides align to TRBD2. The CDR3 length is 15 residues. Trimming cost V 2 bases and J 10 bases; bases outside gene matches: 9. Germline values: CDR1 MNHEY, CDR2 SMNVEV (reference sequence). The chain's CDR3 is CASSLIGLARLEQFF. The CDR3 DNA is TGTGCCAGCAGTTTAATAGGACTAGCGAGATTAGAGCAGTTCTTC.

The chain combines TRBV28 with TRBJ1-1; no firm D call. V lost 1 base and J lost 3, with 3 bases in between. The CDR3 spans 12 residues. Germline V CDR1 and CDR2: MDHEN, SYDVKM. CDR3 region: CASSLSYTEAFF. The DNA of the CDR3 is TGTGCCAGCAGTTTATCCTACACTGAAGCTTTCTTT.

This clone has just one count. The V and J genes are TRBV5-1 and TRBJ2-3; 11 bases match TRBD2. Germline trimming cut 6 bases from V and 4 bases from J; bases unmatched to any gene: 4. Germline-derived CDR1 and CDR2 are SGHRS and YFSETQ. The CDR3 runs 14 residues. This CDR3 is CASNSGRGADTQYF. Written as DNA, the CDR3 is TGCGCCAGCAATAGCGGGAGGGGTGCAGATACGCAGTATTTT.

The CDR3 nucleotides are TGTGCCAGCAGTTTAGGGACTAGCGGGAGGGGTGAGCAGTTCTTC. Translation: CASSLGTSGRGEQFF. The V gene is TRBV27, the J gene TRBJ2-1; 16 nucleotides align to TRBD2. Germline assignment: CDR1 MNHEY and CDR2 SMNVEV (reference sequence). This CDR3 comprises 15 residues. V lost 2 bases and J lost 9; bases outside the gene matches: 1.

The rearrangement uses TRBV7-9 and TRBJ1-2; maybe TRBD1 (6 bases). This CDR3 spans 15 amino acids. The V end was cut by 1 base, the J end by 6 bases, with 15 bases between. Germline V gene data show CDR1 as SEHNR and CDR2 as FQNEAQ (reference sequence). The CDR3 coding sequence is TGTGCCAGCAGCTTAGTAAAAGGGAACAGGGATGGCTACACCTTC. Translating gives CASSLVKGNRDGYTF. Combining the CDR3 with reference TRBV7-9 and TRBJ1-2 gives the whole variable domain DTGVSQNPRHKITKRGQNVTFRCDPISEHNRLYWYRQTLGQGPEFLTYFQNEAQLEKSRLLSDRFSAERPKGSFSTLEIQRTEQGDSAMYLCASSLVKGNRDGYTFGSGTRLTVV.

The J gene is TRBJ1-2, the V gene TRBV19; TRBD1 matches 7 bases. Looked up from germline, CDR1 is LNHDA and CDR2 is SQIVND (reference sequence). After removal of 3 bases from V and 0 bases from J, the junction contained 7 bases not matched to a gene. The CDR3 length is 16 residues. CDR3 region: CASSMGRTGTNYGYTF. DNA for the CDR3: TGTGCCAGTAGTATGGGTAGGACAGGAACTAACTATGGCTACACCTTC.

This clone was seen once. The rearrangement uses TRBV9 and TRBJ2-3; D is unresolved. The CDR3 extends over 13 amino acids. V lost 0 bases, J lost 2 bases, and 4 bases lay in between. Germline lookup yields CDR1 SGDLS and CDR2 YYNGEE. CDR3 nucleotide sequence: TGTGCCAGCAGCGTAGGAGCCACAGATACGCAGTATTTT. Translating gives CASSVGATDTQYF.

The chain couples TRBV7-9 to TRBJ2-2; 10 bases match TRBD2. V gave up 4 bases and J gave up 6 bases; unmatched junction bases: 5. The CDR3 is made up of 15 amino acids. Germline loops: CDR1 SEHNR, CDR2 FQNEAQ (reference sequence). The CDR3: CASSSLAGVAGELFF. CDR3 coding DNA: TGTGCCAGCAGCTCCCTAGCGGGAGTCGCCGGGGAGCTGTTTTTT.

The gene calls are TRBV5-4 and TRBJ1-1; no definite D call. Germline-derived CDR1 and CDR2 are SGHNT and YYREEE (reference sequence). V lost 3 bases and J 8 bases, leaving 17 bases between the germline ends. The CDR3 runs 14 residues. CDR3: CASSSERPPSEAFF. The CDR3 bases are TGTGCCAGCAGCTCCGAGCGGCCACCATCAGAAGCTTTCTTT. Together with reference TRBV5-4 and TRBJ1-1, the CDR3 gives the full variable domain: ETGVTQSPTHLIKTRGQQVTLRCSSQSGHNTVSWYQQALGQGPQFIFQYYREEENGRGNFPPRFSGLQFPNYSSELNVNALELDDSALYLCASSSERPPSEAFFGQGTRLTVV.

The rearrangement links TRBV28 to TRBJ2-3, with D unresolved. The germline gives CDR1 MDHEN, CDR2 SYDVKM. The CDR3 consists of 13 residues. Trimming stripped 7 bases from V and 0 bases from J, with 8 bases between. This CDR3 reads CASIQRSTDTQYF. In DNA form, the CDR3 reads TGTGCCAGCATTCAGCGCAGCACAGATACGCAGTATTTT.

The V gene is TRBV5-1, the J gene TRBJ2-1; 12 bases fit TRBD1. Losses at the gene ends were 2 bases for V and 7 bases for J; bases not matched to a gene: 7. The CDR3 sequence is 16 residues long. The V gene's germline CDR1 is SGHRS and CDR2 YFSETQ. The CDR3 loop reads CASSLSGTGGWNEQFF. The CDR3 DNA reads as TGCGCCAGCAGCTTATCCGGGACAGGGGGCTGGAATGAGCAGTTCTTC.

V is TRBV28 and J is TRBJ1-1; D uncertain. The CDR3 consists of 13 residues. The germline V gene has CDR1 MDHEN and CDR2 SYDVKM. Trimming stripped 4 bases from V and 6 bases from J, with 12 bases between. For the CDR3, the DNA is TGTGCCAGCAGTTGGGCCGAGAGGGCTGAAGCTTTCTTT. As protein: CASSWAERAEAFF.

As regards this clone: At the DNA level, this CDR3 is encoded by other sequences in the same sample as well. J is TRBJ2-3 and V is TRBV5-1, with D unclear. V was pared by 3 bases and J by 2 bases, with 7 bases between. This CDR3 region has 13 residues. The germline gives CDR1 SGHRS, CDR2 YFSETQ. The CDR3 coding sequence is TGCGCCAGCAGCTCCCAGAACACAGATACGCAGTATTTT. Translation gives CASSSQNTDTQYF.

This clone was counted a single time. The chain has TRBV6-6 and TRBJ2-1, with TRBD2 matching 12 bases. J gave up 6 bases and V 0 bases, and 3 bases lay outside the gene matches. This CDR3 has 16 residues. The germline V gene has CDR1 MNHNY and CDR2 SVGAGI (reference sequence). CDR3 amino acids: CASSYSRLAGANEQFF. The CDR3 nucleotides are TGTGCCAGCAGTTACTCGAGACTAGCGGGAGCCAATGAGCAGTTCTTC.

The chain uses TRBV6-1 and TRBJ2-7, with D perhaps TRBD2 (7 bases). The CDR3 has 16 residues. CDR1 and CDR2 from the germline V gene are MNHNS and SASEGT. V lost 1 base and J 4 bases, leaving 17 bases between the germline ends. CDR3 DNA: TGTGCCAGCAGTGAAGGCCCCGCGAGGGGGGGTTACGAGCAGTACTTC. Its protein is CASSEGPARGGYEQYF.

This clone was observed a few times. The chain couples TRBV7-3 to TRBJ2-3, with 7 bases aligning to TRBD2. This CDR3 contains 15 residues. The J segment lost 2 bases and the V segment lost 4 bases, leaving 6 bases of the junction unmatched. Germline V lookup: CDR1 SGHTA, CDR2 FQGTGA. The DNA for the CDR3 is TGTGCCAGCAGCTCCATAGCGGGTCTCACAGATACGCAGTATTTT. Translation gives CASSSIAGLTDTQYF.

The genes are TRBV5-6 and TRBJ1-2; D uncertain. V was cut by 0 bases and J by 4 bases, with 10 bases left in between. Germline CDR1 and CDR2: SGHDT and YYEEEE. CDR3 length: 14 amino acids. The CDR3 DNA sequence: TGTGCCAGCAGCTTGGTTGAGGTCCCCTATGGCTACACCTTC. Protein product: CASSLVEVPYGYTF.

The chain combines TRBV5-4 with TRBJ2-3; D is unclear. V lost 4 bases and J lost 4, with 7 bases in between. CDR3 length: 12 amino acids. The germline V gene has CDR1 SGHNT and CDR2 YYREEE (reference sequence). Here the CDR3 DNA reads TGTGCCAGCAGCCCCCGCGCAGATACGCAGTATTTT. Translated: CASSPRADTQYF.

This clone has only one observation. V and J are TRBV30 and TRBJ1-5; D is ambiguous. This CDR3 spans 15 amino acids. Germline CDR1 reads GTSNPN; CDR2 reads SVGIG (reference sequence). The V gene lost 0 bases and the J gene lost 7 bases, with 16 bases spanning the gap. The CDR3 nucleotides read TGTGCCTGGAGTGTACGAGGAGCGGTAGGCCAGCCCCAGCATTTT. The encoded protein is CAWSVRGAVGQPQHF.

V gene TRBV5-1 combines with J gene TRBJ2-1; possible D gene TRBD2, 6 bases. CDR3 length: 15 amino acids. V lost 0 bases and J lost 5, with 12 bases in between. Germline V gene sequence: CDR1 SGHRS, CDR2 YFSETQ. The CDR3 reads CASSLGQSGDNEQFF. The DNA for the CDR3 is TGCGCCAGCAGCTTGGGACAATCGGGAGACAATGAGCAGTTCTTC. Drawing the rest from reference TRBV5-1 and TRBJ2-1, the complete variable domain is KAGVTQTPRYLIKTRGQQVTLSCSPISGHRSVSWYQQTPGQGLQFLFEYFSETQRNKGNFPGRFSGRQFSNSRSEMNVSTLELGDSALYLCASSLGQSGDNEQFFGPGTRLTVL.

The chain carries TRBV30 and TRBJ1-3, with D perhaps matching TRBD1 (6 bases). Trimming shortened V by 3 bases and J by 5 bases, and 14 bases separated the two germline ends. Germline V CDR1 and CDR2: GTSNPN, SVGIG (reference sequence). The CDR3 covers 14 residues. The CDR3 reads CAWRRAGDRNTIYF. The DNA of the CDR3 is TGTGCCTGGAGGAGGGCAGGGGACCGAAACACCATATATTTT.

J is TRBJ2-3 and V is TRBV5-1; D perhaps matches TRBD1 (5 bases). The germline CDR1 and CDR2 sequences are SGHRS and YFSETQ. The CDR3 loop spans 15 amino acids. Trimming shortened V by 0 bases and J by 2 bases, and 10 bases separated the two germline ends. The CDR3 is CASSLGRASTDTQYF. DNA for the CDR3: TGCGCCAGCAGCTTGGGCAGGGCCTCCACAGATACGCAGTATTTT.